This T cell receptor (beta chain) emerged from a study of T cell responses to AZD1222 COVID-19 vaccine. Study information: Combined were second doses at about 4 or about 12 weeks.

Concerning this clone itself: Its antigen remains unknown.

General observations from the study: Among vaccine-associated CD4 TCRs, coverage spanned spike, with dominance at 160-218 and 743-854. Reports say nearly half of spike-specific TCRs go after unmutated variant regions.

The CDR3 spans 15 residues. The trim removed 3 bases at V and 7 bases at J, leaving 8 bases unmatched. CDR1 and CDR2 from the germline V gene are KGHSH and LQKENI. Clones were sequenced by immunoSEQ multiplex PCR, and TCRdb holds only the in-frame ones, with some missing. The data hold around 100,000 clones, with about nine tenths observed a single time. The source material was peripheral blood, sampled on day 0 of AZD1222 vaccination. The rearrangement joins TRBV18 to TRBJ1-4; 7 nucleotides line up with TRBD1. This TCR came from an adult in good health. CDR3 DNA: TGTGCCAGCTCACCCATTACAGGGGAGGGTGAAAAACTGTTTTTT. Translation gives CASSPITGEGEKLFF.